These T cell receptor beta chains were read from a single sample in a study of post-analysis software for immune sequencing data. A single record per CDR3 protein comes from TCRdb applying MiXCR to the PCR reads. The sample lists 820,000 or so distinct CDR3 sequences; approximately 53% were seen once. Sequenced input: blood. Receptors originate from a girl aged 5-17 years with multiple sclerosis. CDR3s include the opening cysteine and the closing phenylalanine or tryptophan. D genes are given only for firm matches. A clone size is listed for some rows: how often the clone was seen (once, few, many), or a class if it is expanded.

TRBJ2-1,TRBD1,TRBV7-9,.,CASSLGIDRDLWDEQFF,TGTGCCAGCAGCTTAGGAATCGACAGGGATTTGTGGGATGAGCAGTTCTTC
TRBJ2-3,.,TRBV7-9,few,CASRPRDPIHADTQYF,TGTGCCAGCAGGCCCCGGGACCCCATACATGCAGATACGCAGTATTTT
TRBJ1-4,.,TRBV12-3/TRBV12-4,.,CASSFKENEKLFF,TGTGCCAGCAGTTTTAAGGAAAATGAAAAACTGTTTTTT
TRBJ2-5,TRBD2,TRBV20-1,.,CSAIRHEAGPVQLYNEQYF,TGCAGTGCTATACGTCATGAAGCGGGGCCCGTCCAACTCTACAATGAGCAGTACTTC
TRBJ2-1,TRBD2,TRBV5-1,few,CASSLDGTSGRARLDEQFF,TGCGCCAGCAGCTTGGATGGGACTAGCGGGAGGGCCCGTCTCGATGAGCAGTTCTTC
TRBJ1-2,TRBD1,TRBV7-2,.,CASSLDPTGGYGYTF,TGTGCCAGCAGCTTAGACCCGACAGGGGGGTATGGCTACACCTTC
TRBJ2-7,.,TRBV4-1,few,CASSQEQLGYEQYF,TGCGCCAGCAGCCAAGAACAGTTAGGCTACGAGCAGTACTTC
TRBJ2-7,.,TRBV20-1,.,CSARYRWGQGEEYF,TGCAGTGCTAGATACCGCTGGGGCCAAGGAGAGGAGTACTTC
TRBJ2-3,.,TRBV2,.,CASRKATTDTQYF,TGTGCCAGCAGAAAGGCCACCACAGATACGCAGTATTTT
TRBJ2-7,TRBD1,TRBV15,.,CATSRETGAYYEQYF,TGTGCCACCAGCAGAGAGACAGGGGCGTACTACGAGCAGTACTTC
TRBJ1-2,.,TRBV10-3,.,CAINPQGPVGYGYTF,TGTGCCATCAACCCGCAGGGGCCGGTTGGCTATGGCTACACCTTC
TRBJ2-5,TRBD2,TRBV4-1,.,CASSPSGGGLQETQYF,TGCGCCAGCAGCCCCTCTGGCGGGGGATTACAAGAGACCCAGTACTTC
TRBJ2-7,TRBD2,TRBV2,.,CASNLSGGPYEQYF,TGTGCCAGCAACCTCTCGGGGGGGCCCTACGAGCAGTACTTC
TRBJ2-7,.,TRBV2,few,CASSYRTESYEQYF,TGTGCCAGCAGTTACCGGACAGAGTCCTACGAGCAGTACTTC
TRBJ2-1,.,TRBV27,.,CASGEPPDNEQFF,TGTGCCAGCGGGGAGCCTCCGGACAATGAGCAGTTCTTC
TRBJ1-2,.,TRBV7-6,.,CASSPRGRPWEGYTF,TGTGCCAGCAGCCCGAGGGGACGCCCGTGGGAGGGCTACACCTTC
TRBJ2-5,.,TRBV5-6,.,CASSLVATQETQYF,TGTGCCAGCAGCTTGGTAGCGACCCAAGAGACCCAGTACTTC
TRBJ2-4,.,TRBV18,few,CASSPLLGAKNIQYF,TGTGCCAGCTCACCCCTCCTGGGTGCCAAAAACATTCAGTACTTC
TRBJ2-5,TRBD1,TRBV5-1,.,CASSKGQGEQIQYF,TGCGCCAGCAGCAAGGGACAGGGTGAACAGATCCAGTACTTC
TRBJ2-7,.,TRBV29-1,.,CSVADGKSSYEQYF,TGCAGCGTTGCAGATGGGAAGAGTTCCTACGAGCAGTACTTC